A single sample is the source of the 23 T cell receptor beta chains below, sequenced in a study of identical twins' blood T cells. Each CDR3 protein is one row after TCRdb ran MiXCR on the 5' RACE reads. Of around 380,000 distinct CDR3 sequences in the sample, over 25% were seen once. Sample: PBMCs. These receptors originate from a woman between 18 and 50 years old in good health.

The CDR3 is CASSPSGHGLHF. The CDR3 DNA follows: TGTGCCAGCAGCCCATCAGGACACGGTCTCCACTTT. The rearrangement links TRBV3-1 to TRBJ1-6; possibly TRBD1 for D (5 bases). The CDR3 consists of 12 residues. V shed 4 bases and J shed 16 bases, with 14 bases lying between them. In germline, CDR1 is LGHDT, CDR2 YNNKEL (reference sequence).

The rearrangement links TRBV11-2 to TRBJ1-2; the D is unclear. Germline assignment: CDR1 SGHAT and CDR2 FQNNGV. The V end was cut by 3 bases, the J end by 6 bases, with 17 bases between. The CDR3 runs 15 residues. CDR3 in DNA: TGTGCCAGCAGCTTTACGTTTCGGACCGTCCATGGCTACACCTTC. Translated, it gives CASSFTFRTVHGYTF. The full variable domain, with the rest looked up from reference TRBV11-2 and TRBJ1-2, is EAGVAQSPRYKIIEKRQSVAFWCNPISGHATLYWYQQILGQGPKLLIQFQNNGVVDDSQLPKDRFSAERLKGVDSTLKIQPAKLEDSAVYLCASSFTFRTVHGYTFGSGTRLTVV.

In this sample, this clonotype turned up a few times. The V gene is TRBV7-9, the J gene TRBJ1-4; D call uncertain. This CDR3 has 15 amino acids. Germline V gene sequence: CDR1 SEHNR, CDR2 FQNEAQ (reference sequence). V lost 2 bases and J 5 bases, leaving 12 bases between the germline ends. The CDR3 region has the DNA TGTGCCAGCAGCTTAATAGATGGGTTGAATGAAAAACTGTTTTTT. Protein product: CASSLIDGLNEKLFF. The variable domain in full, completed from reference TRBV7-9 and TRBJ1-4, reads DTGVSQNPRHKITKRGQNVTFRCDPISEHNRLYWYRQTLGQGPEFLTYFQNEAQLEKSRLLSDRFSAERPKGSFSTLEIQRTEQGDSAMYLCASSLIDGLNEKLFFGSGTQLSVL.

The rearrangement links TRBV2 to TRBJ2-7, with D unresolved. There are 12 residues in the CDR3. Germline assignment: CDR1 SNHLY and CDR2 FYNNEI. The V end lost 3 bases, the J end lost 0 bases, and 3 bases lay between the germline ends. The CDR3 sequence: CASSDLSYEQYF. The CDR3 nucleotides are TGTGCCAGCAGTGACCTCTCCTACGAGCAGTACTTC.

The rearrangement uses TRBV9 and TRBJ2-2; the D gene is possibly TRBD2 (7 bases). The germline V and J ends were trimmed by 5 bases and 3 bases, with 20 bases remaining between them. Germline V gives CDR1 SGDLS, CDR2 YYNGEE. The CDR3 totals 17 residues. The CDR3 DNA reads TGTGCCAGCAGTCGAGGGCGGGGGCTTAGGGACACCGGGGAGCTGTTTTTT. Protein product: CASSRGRGLRDTGELFF.

As concerns this clonotype: A read error may explain this, as a much larger clone is one base away. The rearrangement links TRBV6-6 to TRBJ2-7, with D possibly matching TRBD1 (6 bases). The germline V and J ends were trimmed by 7 bases and 6 bases, with 13 bases remaining between them. Per the germline V gene, CDR1 is MNHNY and CDR2 is SVGAGI (reference sequence). The CDR3 extends over 12 amino acids. CDR3 in amino acids: CASNNRVSEQYF. The CDR3 DNA follows: TGTGCCAGCAACAACAGGGTCAGCGAGCAGTACTTC.

This clonotype is a singleton in its sample. The chain recombines TRBV20-1 with TRBJ1-5, with D perhaps TRBD1 (5 bases). V was shortened by 8 bases and J by 1 base, with 12 bases between the two germline ends. This CDR3 region has 13 residues. Germline V gene data show CDR1 as DFQATT and CDR2 as SNEGSKA (reference sequence). Here the CDR3 reads CSIFRGSNQPQHF. The CDR3 DNA sequence: TGCAGTATTTTCCGGGGGAGCAATCAGCCCCAGCATTTT.

This clonotype has only one observation. No conserved phenylalanine or tryptophan ends this CDR3, so it is likely a read error. The chain couples TRBV5-1 to TRBJ2-3; TRBD2 matches 8 bases. The junction had 5 bases not matched to a gene; V was cut back by 0 bases and J by 2 bases. Looked up from germline, CDR1 is SGHRS and CDR2 is YFSETQ. The CDR3 totals 16 residues. CDR3 sequence (DNA): TGCGCCAGCAGCTTGGGACTACTAGCGGTCACAGATACGCAGTATTGT. Translation gives CASSLGLLAVTDTQYC.

This clonotype was found a few times. This chain links TRBV5-6 with TRBJ1-1, with 9 positions matching TRBD1. This CDR3 has 13 residues. Germline CDR1 SGHDT, CDR2 YYEEEE. Losses at the gene ends were 4 bases for V and 7 bases for J; bases not matched to a gene: 5. CDR3 amino acids: CASSGGTGIEAFF. In nucleotides, the CDR3 is TGTGCCAGCAGCGGCGGGACAGGGATTGAAGCTTTCTTT.

J is TRBJ2-1 and V is TRBV7-8, with D tentatively TRBD2 (6 bases). V was shortened by 5 bases and J by 7 bases, with 15 bases between the two germline ends. The CDR3 contains 14 residues. Germline V lookup: CDR1 SGHVS, CDR2 FQNEAQ. The CDR3 region is CASSHGGDQNEQFF. The CDR3 DNA follows: TGTGCCAGCAGCCATGGCGGGGACCAAAATGAGCAGTTCTTC.

This clonotype occurred a few times. It may be a read error: a sequence one base away is much more abundant. This chain links TRBV29-1 with TRBJ1-2; unclear D gene. This CDR3 comprises 10 residues. Between the trimmed V and J ends, which lost 8 bases and 4 bases, there was a span of 8 bases. The germline V gene encodes CDR1 SQVTM and CDR2 ANQGSEA. The CDR3 DNA sequence: TGCAGCTTTAACCCCTATGGCTACACCTTC. It translates to CSFNPYGYTF.

This sequence joins TRBV24-1 and TRBJ2-1; TRBD1 matches at 7 bases. This CDR3 is 16 amino acids long. After removal of 7 bases from V and 7 bases from J, the junction contained 15 bases not matched to a gene. Germline values: CDR1 KGHDR, CDR2 SFDVKD. The CDR3: CATSEHPWTGNNEQFF. The CDR3 DNA reads TGTGCCACCAGCGAACACCCCTGGACAGGCAATAATGAGCAGTTCTTC.

This clonotype occurred a few times. This chain uses TRBV7-9 with TRBJ2-1; TRBD2 matches 13 bases. The CDR3 runs to 15 residues. After removal of 8 bases from V and 6 bases from J, the junction contained 7 bases not matched to a gene. The germline V gene encodes CDR1 SEHNR and CDR2 FQNEAQ (reference sequence). CDR3 DNA sequence: TGTGCCAGCCTTCCGGGACTAGCGGGATTCAATGAGCAGTTCTTC. It is translated as CASLPGLAGFNEQFF.

The chain has TRBV20-1 and TRBJ2-5; D call uncertain. This CDR3 has 14 amino acids. V was trimmed by 3 bases and J by 4 bases, leaving 15 bases between them. Germline CDR1 and CDR2: DFQATT and SNEGSKA (reference sequence). The DNA of the CDR3 is TGCAGTGCTAGCGCTCCCGGATCCCGAGAGACCCAGTACTTC. Protein product: CSASAPGSRETQYF.

The chain carries TRBV29-1 and TRBJ1-1; D perhaps matches TRBD1 (6 bases). This CDR3 is 13 amino acids long. V shed 6 bases and J shed 0 bases, with 11 bases lying between them. The germline V gene has CDR1 SQVTM and CDR2 ANQGSEA. The CDR3 region is CSVQTGLNTEAFF. Written as DNA, the CDR3 is TGCAGCGTCCAGACAGGCCTGAACACTGAAGCTTTCTTT.

This clonotype came up a few times. The chain carries TRBV20-1 and TRBJ2-1; 16 bases line up with TRBD2. The CDR3 spans 16 residues. The germline gives CDR1 DFQATT, CDR2 SNEGSKA (reference sequence). The V gene end was trimmed by 5 bases and the J gene end by 4 bases; junction bases not matched to a gene: 5. The CDR3 reads CSAGTSGRAGYNEQFF. The CDR3 region has the DNA TGCAGTGCTGGGACTAGCGGGAGGGCCGGTTACAATGAGCAGTTCTTC.

This chain joins TRBV12-3 or TRBV12-4 and TRBJ1-4; weak D call: TRBD1 (5 bases). The V end was cut by 7 bases, the J end by 4 bases, with 16 bases between. This CDR3 spans 15 amino acids. The DNA of the CDR3 is TGTGCCAGCAACAGCGGGGGGACGGTTAATGAAAAACTGTTTTTT. Translated, it gives CASNSGGTVNEKLFF.

This clonotype was picked up a small number of times. The V call is TRBV20-1, the J call TRBJ2-1, with 12 bases that match TRBD2. The CDR3 has 17 amino acids. V shed 0 bases, J shed 7 bases, and the junction held 10 bases outside the gene matches. CDR1 and CDR2 (germline): DFQATT, SNEGSKA (reference sequence). CDR3 nucleotides: TGCAGTGCTAGAGAGCTGGCTAGCGGGAGGGATAGAAATGAGCAGTTCTTC. It encodes CSARELASGRDRNEQFF.

This clonotype was picked up a small number of times. The chain joins TRBV7-8 to TRBJ2-7, with D perhaps TRBD1 (5 bases). Germline lookup yields CDR1 SGHVS and CDR2 FQNEAQ. The CDR3 runs to 13 residues. Trimming stripped 6 bases from V and 3 bases from J, with 12 bases between. CDR3 in DNA: TGTGCCAGCAGTACTGACCAGGGCTACGAGCAGTACTTC. This gives the protein CASSTDQGYEQYF.

J is TRBJ2-7 and V is TRBV3-1; D is unclear. This CDR3 region has 18 residues. Trimming shortened V by 0 bases and J by 0 bases, and 18 bases separated the two germline ends. CDR1 LGHDT and CDR2 YNNKEL come from the germline V gene (reference sequence). The CDR3 region is CASSQDLGPQIHSYEQYF. In DNA form, the CDR3 reads TGTGCCAGCAGCCAAGATCTCGGACCCCAAATTCACTCCTACGAGCAGTACTTC.

This clonotype was counted at least ten times. J is TRBJ2-3 and V is TRBV27, with D unresolved. CDR3 size: 13 residues. The V gene's germline CDR1 is MNHEY and CDR2 SMNVEV (reference sequence). The germline V and J ends were trimmed by 5 bases and 4 bases, with 10 bases remaining between them. The CDR3, as DNA: TGTGCCAGCAGTGTCAGGATTGCAGATACGCAGTATTTT. It is translated as CASSVRIADTQYF.

Note on this clonotype: Possible read error: a much larger clone is one base away. The conserved closing phenylalanine or tryptophan is absent in this CDR3, likely reflecting a read error. The chain carries TRBV6-2 or TRBV6-3 and TRBJ1-1; weak D call: TRBD1 (5 bases). The V gene lost 7 bases and the J gene lost 1 base, with 10 bases spanning the gap. In germline, CDR1 is MNHEY, CDR2 SVGEGT. The CDR3 contains 13 residues. The CDR3 reads CASILRENTEAFV. Here the CDR3 DNA reads TGTGCCAGCATTCTCAGGGAGAACACTGAAGCTTTCGTT.

This clonotype was observed a handful of times. This rearrangement joins TRBV20-1 to TRBJ1-1, with D unresolved. The V and J ends lost 1 base and 3 bases respectively, with 6 bases between them. CDR3 length equals 12 residues. Germline V CDR1 and CDR2: DFQATT, SNEGSKA (reference sequence). The CDR3 here is CSARGRDTEAFF. The CDR3 nucleotides read TGCAGTGCTAGAGGGCGGGACACTGAAGCTTTCTTT.